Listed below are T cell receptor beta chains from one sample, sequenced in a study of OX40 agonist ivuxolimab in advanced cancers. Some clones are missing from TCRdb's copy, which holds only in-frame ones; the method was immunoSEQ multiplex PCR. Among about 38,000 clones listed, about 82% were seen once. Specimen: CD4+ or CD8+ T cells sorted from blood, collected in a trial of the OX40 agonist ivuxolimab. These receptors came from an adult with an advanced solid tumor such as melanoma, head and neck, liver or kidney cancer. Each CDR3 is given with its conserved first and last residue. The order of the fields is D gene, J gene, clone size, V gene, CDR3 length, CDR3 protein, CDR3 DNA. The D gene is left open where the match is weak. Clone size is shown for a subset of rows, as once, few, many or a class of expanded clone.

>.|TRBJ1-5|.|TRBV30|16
CAWSVWGGPGWQPQHF
TGTGCCTGGAGTGTGTGGGGTGGGCCTGGGTGGCAGCCCCAGCATTTT
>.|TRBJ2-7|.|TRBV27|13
CASSFGPFYEQYF
TGTGCCAGCAGTTTCGGACCGTTTTACGAGCAGTACTTC
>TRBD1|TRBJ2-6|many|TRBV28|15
CASSGQGIGANVLTF
TGTGCCAGCAGTGGACAGGGGATCGGGGCCAACGTCCTGACTTTC
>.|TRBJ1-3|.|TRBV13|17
CASSLIGITGSGNTIYF
TGTGCCAGCAGCTTGATAGGCATAACGGGCTCTGGAAACACCATATATTTT
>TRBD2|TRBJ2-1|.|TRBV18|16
CASSPPRRAGGSEQFF
TGTGCCAGCTCACCACCGAGGAGAGCGGGAGGGAGTGAGCAGTTCTTC
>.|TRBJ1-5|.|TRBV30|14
CAWNRGARNQPQHF
TGTGCCTGGAATCGCGGGGCCCGCAATCAGCCCCAGCATTTT
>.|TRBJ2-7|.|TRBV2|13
CASTGRGNHEQYF
TGTGCCAGCACTGGACGAGGGAACCACGAGCAGTACTTC
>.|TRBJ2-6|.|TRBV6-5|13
CASSLPGANVLTF
TGTGCCAGCAGCCTCCCTGGGGCCAACGTCCTGACTTTC
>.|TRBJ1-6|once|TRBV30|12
CAWRPPNSPLHF
TGTGCCTGGAGACCCCCAAATTCACCCCTCCACTTT
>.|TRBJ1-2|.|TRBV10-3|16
CAISESTFESNYGYTF
TGTGCCATCAGTGAGTCAACCTTTGAATCTAACTACGGCTACACCTTC
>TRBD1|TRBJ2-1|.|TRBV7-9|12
CASSIPGTAQFF
TGTGCCAGCAGCATCCCCGGGACAGCACAGTTCTTC
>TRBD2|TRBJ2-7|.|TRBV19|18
CASSIQGTSGSVQGEQYF
TGTGCCAGTAGTATCCAGGGGACTAGCGGGAGTGTACAAGGCGAGCAGTACTTC
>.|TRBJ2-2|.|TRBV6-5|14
CASSYLPTTGELFF
TGTGCCAGCAGTTACCTCCCGACCACCGGGGAGCTGTTTTTT
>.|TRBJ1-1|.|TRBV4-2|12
CASSSEGTEAFF
TGTGCCAGCAGCTCCGAGGGAACTGAAGCTTTCTTT
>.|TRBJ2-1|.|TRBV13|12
CASSAQGNEQFF
TGTGCCAGCAGCGCACAGGGAAATGAGCAGTTCTTC
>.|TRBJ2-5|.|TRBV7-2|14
CASSSNQGPETQYF
TGTGCCAGCAGCTCGAACCAGGGGCCAGAGACCCAGTACTTC
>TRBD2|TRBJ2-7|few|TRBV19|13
CASGPGRSYEQYF
TGTGCCAGCGGCCCCGGGAGGTCCTACGAGCAGTACTTC
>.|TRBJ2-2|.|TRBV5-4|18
CASSPTAGGSVNTGELFF
TGTGCCAGCAGCCCGACAGCAGGAGGGAGCGTGAACACCGGGGAGCTGTTTTTT
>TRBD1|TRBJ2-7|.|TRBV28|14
CASSPPTGTYEQYF
TGTGCCAGCAGTCCCCCGACAGGGACCTACGAGCAGTACTTC
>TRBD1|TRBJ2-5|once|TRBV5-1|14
CASSPGQGGETQYF
TGCGCCAGCAGCCCCGGACAGGGTGGCGAGACCCAGTACTTC
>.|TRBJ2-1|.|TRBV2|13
CASTIAVNNEQFF
TGTGCCAGCACGATAGCGGTTAACAATGAGCAGTTCTTC
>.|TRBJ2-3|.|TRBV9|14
CASSVGGFTDTQYF
TGTGCCAGCAGCGTAGGAGGGTTCACAGATACGCAGTATTTT
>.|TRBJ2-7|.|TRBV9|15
CASSVAERESYEQYF
TGTGCCAGCAGCGTAGCCGAACGGGAATCCTACGAGCAGTACTTC
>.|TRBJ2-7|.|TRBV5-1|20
CASSFKIGRQRDTSLYEQYF
TGCGCCAGCAGCTTCAAAATCGGTAGGCAGCGGGACACCAGTCTCTACGAGCAGTACTTC
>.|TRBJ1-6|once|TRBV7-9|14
CASSFYRVSSPLHF
TGTGCCAGCAGCTTCTACAGGGTCAGTTCACCCCTCCACTTT
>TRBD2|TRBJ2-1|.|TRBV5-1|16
CASSSYTSGLYNEQFF
TGCGCCAGCAGCTCTTACACTAGCGGACTCTACAATGAGCAGTTCTTC
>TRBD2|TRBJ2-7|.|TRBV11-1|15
CASSLRLAESYEQYF
TGTGCCAGCAGTTTAAGACTAGCGGAGTCCTACGAGCAGTACTTC
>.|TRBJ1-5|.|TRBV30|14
CAWSVAAERQPQHF
TGTGCCTGGAGTGTTGCCGCCGAGCGTCAGCCCCAGCATTTT
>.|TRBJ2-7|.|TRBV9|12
CASSGDFYEQYF
TGTGCCAGCAGCGGGGACTTCTACGAGCAGTACTTC
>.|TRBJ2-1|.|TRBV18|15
CASSPGRDSYNEQFF
TGTGCCAGCTCACCAGGGCGGGACTCCTACAATGAGCAGTTCTTC
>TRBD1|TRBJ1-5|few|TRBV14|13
CASSQGQGQPQHF
TGTGCCAGCAGCCAAGGACAGGGGCAGCCCCAGCATTTT
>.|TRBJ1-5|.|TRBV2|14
CASSVRGGNQPQHF
TGTGCCAGCAGTGTCCGGGGAGGGAATCAGCCCCAGCATTTT
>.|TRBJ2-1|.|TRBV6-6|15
CASRTHSTGSNEQFF
TGTGCCAGCAGAACCCACTCGACAGGTAGCAATGAGCAGTTCTTC
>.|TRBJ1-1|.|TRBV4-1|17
CASSQYSPSGLGTEAFF
TGCGCCAGCAGCCAATACTCCCCCTCCGGGTTGGGCACTGAAGCTTTCTTT
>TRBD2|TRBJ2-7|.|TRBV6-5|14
CATGGAFGGYEQYF
TGTGCCACCGGGGGGGCGTTCGGAGGCTACGAGCAGTACTTC
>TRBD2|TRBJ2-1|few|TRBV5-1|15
CASSRGTSGSYEQFF
TGCGCCAGCAGCCGGGGGACTAGCGGGAGCTATGAGCAGTTCTTC
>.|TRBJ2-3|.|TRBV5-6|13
CASSGRFTDTQYF
TGTGCCAGCAGCGGGAGATTCACAGATACGCAGTATTTT
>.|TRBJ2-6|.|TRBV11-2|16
CASSLDSHSGANVLTF
TGTGCCAGCAGCTTAGATTCACACTCTGGGGCCAACGTCCTGACTTTC
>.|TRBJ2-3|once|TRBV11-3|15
CASSLDGGRTDTQYF
TGTGCCAGCAGCTTAGATGGGGGCCGCACAGATACGCAGTATTTT
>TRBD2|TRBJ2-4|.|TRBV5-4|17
CASSPDPGLAGANIQYF
TGTGCCAGCAGCCCAGACCCGGGGCTAGCGGGCGCAAACATTCAGTACTTC
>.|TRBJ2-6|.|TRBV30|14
CAWTAGAGANVLTF
TGTGCCTGGACCGCAGGGGCTGGGGCCAACGTCCTGACTTTC
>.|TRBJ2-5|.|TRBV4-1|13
CASSRGGQETQYF
TGCGCCAGCAGCAGAGGGGGGCAAGAGACCCAGTACTTC
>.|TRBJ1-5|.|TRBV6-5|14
CASRLANSNQPQHF
TGTGCCAGCAGGCTGGCAAATAGCAATCAGCCCCAGCATTTT
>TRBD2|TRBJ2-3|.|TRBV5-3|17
CARSQGTSGRWTDTQYF
TGTGCCAGAAGCCAAGGGACTAGCGGGAGATGGACAGATACGCAGTATTTT
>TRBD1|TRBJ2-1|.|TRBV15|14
CATSSTRDRAYRFF
TGTGCCACCAGCAGCACCCGGGACAGGGCATATCGGTTCTTC
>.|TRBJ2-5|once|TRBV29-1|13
CSVQTDPQETQYF
TGCAGCGTTCAGACAGATCCACAAGAGACCCAGTACTTC
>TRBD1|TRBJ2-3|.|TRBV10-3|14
CASKGQASTDTQYF
TGTGCCAGCAAGGGACAGGCTTCCACAGATACGCAGTATTTT